This TCR beta chain was identified during a study of shared clonotypes between healthy human individuals. CDR1 is SGHVS, CDR2 FQNEAQ, per germline. This CDR3 contains 12 residues. V was clipped by 2 bases and J by 13 bases, with 12 bases between them. Profiling relied on immunoSEQ multiplex PCR, and the TCRdb table lists in-frame clones only, not all of them. The sample yields about 1 million clones, about 75% seen once. The rearrangement links TRBV7-8 to TRBJ2-4, with D perhaps matching TRBD1 (5 bases). This sequence originates from a man younger than 35 in good health. The sample comprised memory CD4+ T cells sorted from blood. Subset specified: CD45RA-negative fraction. DNA of the CDR3: TGTGCCAGCAGCTTAATAGGGGATCACCAGTACTTC. Protein sequence: CASSLIGDHQYF.